Included here is one TCR beta chain sequence, with context. Its target antigen remains unknown. Per-base quality was not reported, and no clone a single base away is much larger than it. Sorted unstimulated T cells, along with proliferating T cells recovered from mixed lymphocyte reactions, underwent TCRbeta CDR3 sequencing. Fresh whole blood from around 10 HLA-typed healthy donors was used as the source from which PBMCs were isolated. To map where alloreactive clones came from, unstimulated CD4+ regulatory T cells were FACS-sorted. The data belong to a study of siplizumab effects on memory and regulatory T cells (dated by TCRdb to about 2019). Turning to the overall study: The study looked at the effect of siplizumab, an anti-CD2 antibody, on alloreactive T-cell subsets in allogeneic mixed lymphocyte reactions made from human PBMCs. The investigation overall reported the following: Because sequences below about 10^-5 frequency were poorly captured, only a minor fraction of alloreactive clones could be mapped to unstimulated subsets. Whether proliferating Tregs from siplizumab cultures actually had suppressive function was not functionally confirmed. Among mappable alloreactive CD4+ clones, an average Treg-derived fraction of about 69% was observed with siplizumab, compared with around 28% in control reactions. Compared with memory T cells, unstimulated naive T cells appeared more diverse, and naive cells seemed to make a substantial contribution to the alloresponse. Roughly 80-97% of proliferating CD4+ or CD8+ clones could not be assigned a naive or memory phenotype. The cumulative frequency of alloreactive sequences traceable to unstimulated CD4+ memory T cells was significantly reduced by siplizumab.

The library was obtained by the immunoSEQ multiplex PCR assay. Some 100,000 TCR templates per sample were assayed by the deep sequencing platform. Genomic DNA extracted from sorted T cells was the material used for TCRbeta CDR3 sequencing. The published analysis was carried out like this. The R programming language was used for clonal analysis of the TCRbeta CDR3 data. Alloreactive CD4+ and CD8+ clones were defined by comparing unstimulated samples with post-reaction CFSE-low samples. Regulatory or non-regulatory origin was assigned to alloreactive CD4+ clones by matching of sequences to sorted unstimulated Treg and non-Treg repertoires. In its TCRdb copy, this immuneACCESS table keeps in-frame sequences only and misses some clones. Where compared with another copy, unresolved V genes explain less than half of these, and the others have no known cause. V, J and clone size reflect that table, while D and trimming were determined from the DNA. This sample has roughly 100,000 clones in its table, and 93% of those were observed once. The ten largest clonotypes hold about 0.62% of the sample.

The germline V gene supplies CDR1 LGHNA and CDR2 YNFKEQ. At the junction V is shortened by 4 bases and J by 1 base; bases outside the gene matches: 19. The CDR3 runs 20 residues from the cysteine to the phenylalanine. Of the read, only the CDR3 DNA is kept; its 60 bases are in frame from base 1. The chain joins TRBV4-2 to TRBJ2-7, with 10 bases aligning to TRBD1. The sequencing sample was made of Tregs sorted from blood. This clonotype was sampled from a human donor in good health. The sequenced DNA is TGTGCCAGCAGCCTCACGAGTGGAGACAGGGGGCTGGCTGGTTCCTACGAGCAGTACTTC. It encodes CASSLTSGDRGLAGSYEQYF.